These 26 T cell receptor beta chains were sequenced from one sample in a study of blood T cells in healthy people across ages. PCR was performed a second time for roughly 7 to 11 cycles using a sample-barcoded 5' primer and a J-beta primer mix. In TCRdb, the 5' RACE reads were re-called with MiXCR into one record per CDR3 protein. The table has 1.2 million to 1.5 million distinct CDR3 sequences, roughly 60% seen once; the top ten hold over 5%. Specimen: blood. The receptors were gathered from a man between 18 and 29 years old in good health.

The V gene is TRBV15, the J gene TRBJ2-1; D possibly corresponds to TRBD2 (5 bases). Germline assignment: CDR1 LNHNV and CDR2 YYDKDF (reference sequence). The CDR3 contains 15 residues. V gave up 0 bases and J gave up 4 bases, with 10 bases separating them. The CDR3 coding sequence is TGTGCCACCAGCAGAGATAGTGGCGGGTACAATGAGCAGTTCTTC. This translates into CATSRDSGGYNEQFF.

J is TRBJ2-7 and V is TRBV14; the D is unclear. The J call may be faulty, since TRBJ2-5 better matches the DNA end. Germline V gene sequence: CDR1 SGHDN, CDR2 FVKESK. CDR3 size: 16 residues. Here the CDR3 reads CASSQDSRVRKETQYF. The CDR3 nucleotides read TGTGCCAGCAGCCAAGATAGCCGGGTTCGGAAAGAGACCCAGTACTTC.

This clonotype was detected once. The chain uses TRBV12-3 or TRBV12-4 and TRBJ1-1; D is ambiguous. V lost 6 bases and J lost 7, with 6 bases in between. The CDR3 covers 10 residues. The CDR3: CASSAVEAFF. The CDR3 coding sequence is TGTGCCAGCAGCGCAGTTGAAGCTTTCTTT.

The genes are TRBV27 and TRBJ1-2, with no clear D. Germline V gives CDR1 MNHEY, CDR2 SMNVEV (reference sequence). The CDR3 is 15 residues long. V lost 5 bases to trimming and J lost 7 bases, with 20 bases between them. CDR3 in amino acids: CASSPFLVEKSGYTF. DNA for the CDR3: TGTGCCAGCAGTCCCTTTTTAGTGGAGAAGAGTGGCTACACCTTC.

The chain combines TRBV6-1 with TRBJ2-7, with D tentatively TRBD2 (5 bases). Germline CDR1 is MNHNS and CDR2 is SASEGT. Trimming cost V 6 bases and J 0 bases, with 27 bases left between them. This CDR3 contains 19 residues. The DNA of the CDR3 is TGTGCCAGCAGGGCCGGGATAACCGAACTAGAACCTCACTCCTACGAGCAGTACTTC. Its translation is CASRAGITELEPHSYEQYF.

The CDR3 sequence: CASSGPVWDEQYF. The CDR3 region has the DNA TGTGCCAGCAGTGGACCAGTCTGGGACGAGCAGTACTTC. The chain links TRBV12-3 or TRBV12-4 to TRBJ2-7, with D unclear. The length of the CDR3 is 13 residues. Trimming pared 5 bases from V and 5 bases from J, leaving 13 bases between.

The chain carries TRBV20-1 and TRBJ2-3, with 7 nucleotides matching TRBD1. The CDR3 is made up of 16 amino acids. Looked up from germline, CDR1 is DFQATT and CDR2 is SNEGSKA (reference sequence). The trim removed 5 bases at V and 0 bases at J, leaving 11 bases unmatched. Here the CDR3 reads CSAPSPQGDSTDTQYF. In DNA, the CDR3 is TGCAGTGCTCCATCACCCCAGGGGGATAGCACAGATACGCAGTATTTT.

This CDR3 is CSARDQGWTEAFF. The CDR3, as DNA: TGCAGTGCTAGAGATCAGGGGTGGACTGAAGCTTTCTTT. The chain is built from TRBV20-1 and TRBJ1-1, with D possibly being TRBD1 (6 bases). Germline lookup yields CDR1 DFQATT and CDR2 SNEGSKA (reference sequence). V lost 0 bases and J lost 5, with 10 bases in between. The CDR3 has 13 amino acids.

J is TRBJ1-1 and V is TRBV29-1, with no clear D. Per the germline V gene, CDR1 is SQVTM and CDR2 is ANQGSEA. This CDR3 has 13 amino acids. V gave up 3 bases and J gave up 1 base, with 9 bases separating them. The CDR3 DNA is TGCAGCGTTGATGTGGGTGCGAACACTGAAGCTTTCTTT. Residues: CSVDVGANTEAFF. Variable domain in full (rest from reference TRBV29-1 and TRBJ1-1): SAVISQKPSRDICQRGTSLTIQCQVDSQVTMMFWYRQQPGQSLTLIATANQGSEATYESGFVIDKFPISRPNLTFSTLTVSNMSPEDSSIYLCSVDVGANTEAFFGQGTRLTVV.

DNA of the CDR3: TGTGCCAGCAGTAAAAGGGGGCGTACGTACAATGAGCAGTACTTC. This encodes CASSKRGRTYNEQYF. The genes are TRBV2 and TRBJ2-1, with TRBD1 identical over 7 bases. Near its end, the DNA agrees better with TRBJ2-7, so the J call may be wrong. The CDR3 runs to 15 residues. Germline V gene sequence: CDR1 SNHLY, CDR2 FYNNEI.

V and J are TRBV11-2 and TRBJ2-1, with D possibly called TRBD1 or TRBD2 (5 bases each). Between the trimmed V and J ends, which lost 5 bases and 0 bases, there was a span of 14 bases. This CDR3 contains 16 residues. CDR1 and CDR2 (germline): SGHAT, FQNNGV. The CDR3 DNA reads TGTGCCAGCAGCCTTTGGGGGAGAAACTCCTACAATGAGCAGTTCTTC. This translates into CASSLWGRNSYNEQFF.

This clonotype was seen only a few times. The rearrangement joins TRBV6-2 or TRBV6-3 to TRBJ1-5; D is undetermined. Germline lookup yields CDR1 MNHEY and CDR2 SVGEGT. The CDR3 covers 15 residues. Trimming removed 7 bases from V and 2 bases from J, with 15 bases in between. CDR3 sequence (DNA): TGTGCCAGCACCCTAGATGGGCTAGGCAATCAGCCCCAGCATTTT. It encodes CASTLDGLGNQPQHF.

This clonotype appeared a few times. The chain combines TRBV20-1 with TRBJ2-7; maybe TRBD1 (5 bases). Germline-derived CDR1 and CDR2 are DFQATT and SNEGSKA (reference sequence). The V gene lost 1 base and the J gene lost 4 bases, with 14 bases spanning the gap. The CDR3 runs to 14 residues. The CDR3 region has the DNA TGCAGTGCTAGAGGGGTAGGGGATGAGTACGAGCAGTACTTC. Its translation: CSARGVGDEYEQYF.

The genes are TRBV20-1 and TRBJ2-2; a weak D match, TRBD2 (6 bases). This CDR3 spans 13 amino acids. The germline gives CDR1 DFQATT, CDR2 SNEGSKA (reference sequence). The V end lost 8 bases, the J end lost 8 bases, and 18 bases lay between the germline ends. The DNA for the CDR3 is TGCAGTCCGGCGGGGTTAGATGATGGGGAGCTGTTTTTT. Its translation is CSPAGLDDGELFF.

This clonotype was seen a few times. The CDR3 coding sequence is TGTGCCAGCAGCTTAGCGAAACAGGGGGCCCTAGCTAACTATGGCTACACCTTC. Its protein is CASSLAKQGALANYGYTF. This chain uses TRBV7-8 with TRBJ1-2; 9 bases map to TRBD1. The germline V gene encodes CDR1 SGHVS and CDR2 FQNEAQ. This CDR3 comprises 18 residues. The junction had 8 bases not matched to a gene; V was cut back by 0 bases and J by 0 bases.

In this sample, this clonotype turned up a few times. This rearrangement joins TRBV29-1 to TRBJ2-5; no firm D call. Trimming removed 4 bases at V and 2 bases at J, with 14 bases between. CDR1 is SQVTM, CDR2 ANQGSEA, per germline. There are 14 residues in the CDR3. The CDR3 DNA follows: TGCAGCGTTGGGCGACAAAGTTCTCAAGAGACCCAGTACTTC. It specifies CSVGRQSSQETQYF.

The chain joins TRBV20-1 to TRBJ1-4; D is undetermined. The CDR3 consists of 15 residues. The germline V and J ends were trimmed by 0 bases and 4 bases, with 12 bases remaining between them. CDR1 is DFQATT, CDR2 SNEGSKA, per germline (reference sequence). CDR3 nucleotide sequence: TGCAGTGCTAGAGATCAAGGCGCCGGTAATGAAAAACTGTTTTTT. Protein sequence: CSARDQGAGNEKLFF.

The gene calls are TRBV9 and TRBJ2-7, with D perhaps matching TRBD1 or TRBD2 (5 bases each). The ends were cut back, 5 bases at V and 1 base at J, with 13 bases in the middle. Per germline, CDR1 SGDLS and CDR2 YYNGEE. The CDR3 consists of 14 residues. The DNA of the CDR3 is TGTGCCAGCAGTCGGGGCTACAATTCCTACGAGCAGTACTTC. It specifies CASSRGYNSYEQYF.

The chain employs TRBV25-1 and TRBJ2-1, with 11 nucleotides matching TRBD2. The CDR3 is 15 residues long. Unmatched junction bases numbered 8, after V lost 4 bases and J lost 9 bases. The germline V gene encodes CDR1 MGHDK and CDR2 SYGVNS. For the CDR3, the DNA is TGTGCCAGCAGTGGACTAGCGGGGCCCAACAGTGAGCAGTTCTTC. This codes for CASSGLAGPNSEQFF.

The CDR3 here is CASSLVGDSGNEQFF. In DNA, the CDR3 is TGTGCCAGCAGCTTAGTGGGGGACTCGGGGAATGAGCAGTTCTTC. V is TRBV7-9 and J is TRBJ2-1, with D perhaps matching TRBD2 (6 bases). Deletions cut 1 base from V and 7 bases from J, with 14 bases between. CDR1 and CDR2 (germline): SEHNR, FQNEAQ (reference sequence). The CDR3 runs to 15 residues.

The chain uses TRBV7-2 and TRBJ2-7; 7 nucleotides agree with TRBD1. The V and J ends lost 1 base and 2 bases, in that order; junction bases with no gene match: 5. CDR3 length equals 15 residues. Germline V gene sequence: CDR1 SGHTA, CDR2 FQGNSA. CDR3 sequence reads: CASSLEGTDTYEQYF. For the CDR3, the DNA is TGTGCCAGCAGCTTAGAAGGGACAGATACCTACGAGCAGTACTTC.

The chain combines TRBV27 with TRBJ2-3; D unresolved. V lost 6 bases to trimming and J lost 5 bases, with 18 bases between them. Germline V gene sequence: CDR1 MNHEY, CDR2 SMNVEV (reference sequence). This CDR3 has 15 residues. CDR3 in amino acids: CASRLRTMNRDTQYF. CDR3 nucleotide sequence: TGTGCCAGCAGACTTAGGACCATGAACCGAGATACGCAGTATTTT.

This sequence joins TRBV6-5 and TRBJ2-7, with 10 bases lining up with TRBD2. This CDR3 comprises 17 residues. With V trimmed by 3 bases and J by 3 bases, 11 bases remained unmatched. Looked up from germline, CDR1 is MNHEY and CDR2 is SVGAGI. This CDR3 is CASSYGSWTSGFYEQYF. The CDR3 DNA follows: TGTGCCAGCAGTTATGGTTCCTGGACTAGCGGATTCTACGAGCAGTACTTC.

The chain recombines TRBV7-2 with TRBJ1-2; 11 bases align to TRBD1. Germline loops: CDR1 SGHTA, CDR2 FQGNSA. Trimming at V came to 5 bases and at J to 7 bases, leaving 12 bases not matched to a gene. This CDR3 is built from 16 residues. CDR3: CASSRDRGAFRFGYTF. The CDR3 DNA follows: TGTGCCAGCAGCCGGGACAGGGGGGCCTTCCGGTTTGGCTACACCTTC.

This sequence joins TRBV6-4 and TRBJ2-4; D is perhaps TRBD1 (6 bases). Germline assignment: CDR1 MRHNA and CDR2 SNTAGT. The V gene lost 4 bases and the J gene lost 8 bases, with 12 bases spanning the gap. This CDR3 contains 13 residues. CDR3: CASSAGHGDIQYF. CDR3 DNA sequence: TGTGCCAGCAGTGCGGGACATGGAGACATTCAGTACTTC.

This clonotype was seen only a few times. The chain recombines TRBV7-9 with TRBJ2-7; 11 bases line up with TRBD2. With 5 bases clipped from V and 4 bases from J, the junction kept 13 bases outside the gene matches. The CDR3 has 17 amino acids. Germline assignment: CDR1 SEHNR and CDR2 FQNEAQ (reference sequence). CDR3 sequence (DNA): TGTGCCAGCAGCCCAAAACCTACTAGCGGGAGATCGTACGAGCAGTACTTC. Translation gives CASSPKPTSGRSYEQYF.